What follows are 12 T cell receptor beta chains derived from one specimen sequenced in a study of a mutant IDH1 vaccine in newly diagnosed glioma. Profiling relied on immunoSEQ multiplex PCR, and the TCRdb table lists in-frame clones only, not all of them. The profile shows 31,000 or so clones, around 80% of them singletons. These receptors are not linked to any known antigen. Time point meaning: week 35, safety follow-up. Every vaccination contained 300 ug of the mutant IDH1 20-mer peptide and was paired with topical imiquimod. This specimen was PBMCs, taken from a glioma patient whose treatment included an IDH1 peptide vaccine. The source is a woman in her thirties or forties with glioma.

This chain joins TRBV6-6 and TRBJ1-4; 9 nucleotides align to TRBD1. The V gene's germline CDR1 is MNHNY and CDR2 SVGAGI (reference sequence). The junction had 11 bases not matched to a gene; V was cut back by 8 bases and J by 7 bases. CDR3 length: 15 residues. CDR3 in DNA: TGTGCCAGCGCCGACCGGGACAGGGCCGGTGAAAAACTGTTTTTT. The encoded protein is CASADRDRAGEKLFF.

CDR3: CASSVRGGGTDTQYF. CDR3 DNA sequence: TGCGCCAGCAGTGTTCGGGGGGGAGGCACAGATACGCAGTATTTT. The rearrangement uses TRBV10-2 and TRBJ2-3, with 8 bases fitting TRBD2. CDR1 and CDR2 from the germline V gene are WSHSY and SAAADI. This CDR3 is built from 15 residues. The trim removed 4 bases at V and 1 base at J, leaving 4 bases unmatched.

This clone was recorded once. The J gene is TRBJ2-7, the V gene TRBV7-6, with 8 bases that match TRBD2. V dropped 4 bases and J dropped 5; count of bases not matched to a gene: 10. CDR3 length: 15 residues. The germline V gene encodes CDR1 SGHVS and CDR2 FNYEAQ. The CDR3 loop is CASSSYGREGHEQYF. The CDR3 region has the DNA TGTGCCAGCAGCTCTTACGGACGGGAGGGGCACGAGCAGTACTTC.

The CDR3 sequence: CASSALDRTGGGTQYF. In DNA form, the CDR3 reads TGTGCCAGCAGCGCTCTTGACAGGACAGGCGGGGGGACCCAGTACTTC. The V and J genes are TRBV9 and TRBJ2-5; D may match TRBD1 or TRBD2 (7 bases each). Trimming stripped 3 bases from V and 7 bases from J, with 22 bases between. Germline CDR1 and CDR2: SGDLS and YYNGEE. The CDR3 has 16 amino acids.

V gene TRBV19 combines with J gene TRBJ1-2; D remains unclear. The CDR3 consists of 14 residues. Germline CDR1 LNHDA, CDR2 SQIVND (reference sequence). Trimming took off 7 bases at V and 7 bases at J, with 19 bases between the two ends. The CDR3 here is CASNADRLNSGYTF. The CDR3 DNA reads as TGTGCCAGTAATGCGGACCGTCTAAATAGTGGCTACACCTTC.

The J gene is TRBJ2-7, the V gene TRBV5-8; D gene unclear. The V end lost 5 bases, the J end lost 3 bases, and 12 bases lay between the germline ends. There are 13 residues in the CDR3. The germline V gene has CDR1 SGHTS and CDR2 YDEGEE. The CDR3 nucleotides read TGTGCCAGCAGGGCAGGAATACACTACGAGCAGTACTTC. Translating it yields CASRAGIHYEQYF.

CDR3 loop: CASSGTGQVPSYEQYF. Written as DNA, the CDR3 is TGTGCCAGCAGTGGAACGGGACAGGTTCCTTCCTACGAGCAGTACTTC. The chain couples TRBV6-6 to TRBJ2-7; 8 nucleotides align to TRBD1. The germline gives CDR1 MNHNY, CDR2 SVGAGI (reference sequence). Unmatched junction bases numbered 10, after V lost 5 bases and J lost 1 base. The length of the CDR3 is 16 residues.

The chain joins TRBV4-3 to TRBJ2-2; 7 bases line up with TRBD2. Losses at the gene ends were 8 bases for V and 6 bases for J; bases not matched to a gene: 6. The CDR3 contains 13 residues. Germline V gives CDR1 LGHNA, CDR2 YSLEER. The CDR3 protein is CASGTGGAGELFF. DNA of the CDR3: TGCGCCAGCGGGACGGGAGGAGCCGGGGAGCTGTTTTTT.

A single count supports this clone. This chain joins TRBV2 and TRBJ2-5, with 8 bases lining up with TRBD1. Germline values: CDR1 SNHLY, CDR2 FYNNEI. Unmatched junction bases numbered 6, after V lost 8 bases and J lost 4 bases. This CDR3 region has 13 residues. The CDR3 DNA sequence: TGTGCCAGCCTAAGGACAGGGCTAGAGACCCAGTACTTC. It translates to CASLRTGLETQYF.

The genes are TRBV5-1 and TRBJ1-1; 8 nucleotides match TRBD1. J was trimmed by 1 base and V by 4 bases; bases with no gene match: 6. Germline CDR1 and CDR2: SGHRS and YFSETQ. This CDR3 contains 15 residues. The CDR3 region has the DNA TGCGCCAGCAGCGCCGGACAGGGTAAGAACACTGAAGCTTTCTTT. Translation gives CASSAGQGKNTEAFF.

This rearrangement joins TRBV5-1 to TRBJ1-1; D perhaps matches TRBD1 (5 bases). The CDR3 has 14 residues. The V gene's germline CDR1 is SGHRS and CDR2 YFSETQ. V was pared by 0 bases and J by 4 bases, with 10 bases between. The CDR3 DNA sequence: TGCGCCAGCAGCTTGGTCGGGGGTTCCACTGAAGCTTTCTTT. Its protein product is CASSLVGGSTEAFF.

The chain joins TRBV19 to TRBJ1-5; D is undetermined. CDR1 and CDR2 (germline): LNHDA, SQIVND (reference sequence). The V end was cut by 9 bases, the J end by 3 bases, with 6 bases between. The CDR3 length is 11 residues. In DNA, the CDR3 is TGTGCCAGGCTGAACAATCAGCCCCAGCATTTT. Protein sequence: CARLNNQPQHF.